The clone carrying this T cell receptor (beta chain) was seen many times. Its antigen is unknown. The data belong to a study of human T cells and chemical hapten exposure. From whole blood left unfractionated, total RNA was extracted. The library attached unique molecular identifiers to individual cDNA molecules. MiXCR, run by TCRdb on the reads, gives a single entry per CDR3 protein. Here the sample spans about 120,000 distinct CDR3 sequences, 8% to 9.5% being singletons. General study points: TCRs exceeding a frequency of 1 in 1000 stayed unchanged under DPC sensitization.

The sample taken for sequencing was whole blood. This clonotype was sampled from a human donor in good health. Some clones in this sample may be carry-over from other donors' samples.

The CDR3 bases are TGCAGCGTGTCGCTAGCGGGTCCAACCGGGGAGCTGTTTTTT. Residues: CSVSLAGPTGELFF. This rearrangement joins TRBV29-1 to TRBJ2-2; TRBD2 agrees at 8 bases. Germline CDR1 reads SQVTM; CDR2 reads ANQGSEA. V trimming: 6 bases; J trimming: 5 bases; junction bases outside the gene matches: 8. The length of the CDR3 is 14 residues.